This TCR beta chain was identified in a study of blood T cell repertoires in COVID-19. Whole-study context: The origin of the acute and convalescent COVID-19 samples was the United States, Italy and Spain. T cells, B-cell-depleted T cells, or PBMCs supplied cDNA or gDNA.

There are a few counts of this clone. Assay used: immunoSEQ multiplex PCR; TCRdb lists only in-frame clones, some missing. The sample has a few hundred thousand clones; approximately 90% are singletons. Looked up from germline, CDR1 is MNHNS and CDR2 is SASEGT. The CDR3 is 16 amino acids. The V gene end was trimmed by 4 bases and the J gene end by 4 bases; junction bases not matched to a gene: 13. This receptor was obtained from a man aged 25 to 40 who had recovered from COVID-19. The chain is built from TRBV6-1 and TRBJ2-7; 7 bases are a match to TRBD2. The source material was peripheral blood. The CDR3 DNA is TGTGCCAGCAGTGGGGGGGGAGCGGGGCCATGGTACGAGCAGTACTTC. Its protein is CASSGGGAGPWYEQYF.